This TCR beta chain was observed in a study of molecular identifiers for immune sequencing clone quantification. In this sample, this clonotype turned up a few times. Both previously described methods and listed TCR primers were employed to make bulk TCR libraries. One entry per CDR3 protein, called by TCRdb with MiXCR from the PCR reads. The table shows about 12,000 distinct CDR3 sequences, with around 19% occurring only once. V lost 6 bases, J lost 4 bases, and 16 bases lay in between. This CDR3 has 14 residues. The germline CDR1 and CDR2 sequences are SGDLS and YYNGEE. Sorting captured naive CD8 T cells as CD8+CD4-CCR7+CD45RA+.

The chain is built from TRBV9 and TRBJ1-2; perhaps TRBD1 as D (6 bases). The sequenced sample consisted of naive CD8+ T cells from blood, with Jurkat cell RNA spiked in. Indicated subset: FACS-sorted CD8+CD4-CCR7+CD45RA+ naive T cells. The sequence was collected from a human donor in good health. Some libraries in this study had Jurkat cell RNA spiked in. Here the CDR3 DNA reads TGTGCCAGCAAGGGTCGGGGGGCTGGCTATGGCTACACCTTC. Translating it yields CASKGRGAGYGYTF.